This TCR beta chain originates from a study of Graves' ophthalmopathy and Graves' hyperthyroidism. This clonotype was recorded at least ten times. This CDR3 has 14 amino acids. Germline values: CDR1 DFQATT, CDR2 SNEGSKA (reference sequence). V was clipped by 6 bases and J by 4 bases; unmatched bases: 9. Investigators amplified TCR beta CDR3 regions from RNA transcripts. Amplification began with first-round RT-PCR using HTBI primers, then second-round multiplex PCR was performed. One entry per CDR3 protein results from TCRdb running MiXCR on the multiplex PCR reads. The table shows 360,000 or so distinct CDR3 sequences, with about 16% occurring only once.

V is TRBV20-1 and J is TRBJ1-2, with TRBD1 matching over 9 bases. Specimen: peripheral blood. The sequence was collected from a woman aged 18-29 years with Graves' ophthalmopathy. The CDR3 coding sequence is TGCAGTGCCAATAACAGGGGGCCCAGCTATGGCTACACCTTC. Translating gives CSANNRGPSYGYTF.